Listed below are T cell receptor beta chains from one sample, sequenced in a study of OX40 agonist ivuxolimab in advanced cancers. Method: immunoSEQ multiplex PCR; TCRdb's copy keeps in-frame clones and lacks some. The sample has 57,000 or so clones, roughly 90% seen once. The sequencing used CD4+ or CD8+ T cells sorted from blood, collected in a trial of the OX40 agonist ivuxolimab. These receptors all stem from an adult with an advanced solid tumor such as melanoma, head and neck, liver or kidney cancer. Both conserved end residues are trimmed from each CDR3.

TRBV4-1	ASSQTSGPDTQY
TRBV16	ASSQSLPPSNQPQH
TRBV11-3	ASSPGGQGEDGYT
TRBV4-1	ASMGSGWGETQY
TRBV6-6	ASSYRQGQETQY
TRBV11-2	ASSAGGANTGELF
TRBV5-1	ASSPGGGGSYNEQF
TRBV30	AWSVGGAGELF
TRBV9	ASSVVGQITDTQY
TRBV10-3	AISESITGYYNEQF
TRBV15	ATSREGIVYEQY
TRBV5-1	ASSLDGTPDGYT
TRBV9	ASSVGGLAGEQF
TRBV19	ASSIEGLNTEAF
TRBV6-5	ASRETGLGGYT
TRBV2	ANQNRQGLGETQY
TRBV7-3	ASSPGGVETQY
TRBV20-1	SARVRREQF
TRBV5-6	ASSFREGGRSPLH
TRBV18	ASSPPGPDTQY
TRBV5-1	ASSGGTGDAYNEQF
TRBV6-4	ASSTEFSGANVLT
TRBV6-1	ASSAGGRGLNTEAF
TRBV29-1	SVEGLAGGWGSYNEQF
TRBV6-6	ASSGTSGANVLT
TRBV5-6	ASSFGRQAPGEQY
TRBV6-6	ASRPGQGFEQY
TRBV30	AWRQGIGHQPQH
TRBV6-5	ASSYDTNYGYT
TRBV4-1	ASSLLGKTGEDEQY
TRBV27	ASTAGVLGEAF
TRBV11-3	ASSFGGGGEKLF
TRBV18	ASSRSQGNEKLF
TRBV5-1	ASSFRDRQEKLF
TRBV2	ASRDRGAMDTQY
TRBV7-9	ASSTTGQGGNIQY
TRBV2	ASRKPGTSGPSYEQY
TRBV19	ASSIGTGDRGYGYT
TRBV5-1	ASSMDSFYNSPLH
TRBV5-4	ASSLKRFSSYNEQF
TRBV6-5	ASSPQFSGANVLT
TRBV11-2	ASSWGTAYTDTQY
TRBV6-5	ASSYFGGPSGELF
TRBV6-5	ASRETATGAHEQY
TRBV5-1	ASSLQPNQPQH
TRBV2	ASTLDTGARGTIY
TRBV6-6	ASSRGQNYEQY
TRBV6-1	ASSVLSRVEMEAF
TRBV7-8	ASSLGDRVGYGYT
TRBV6-6	ASSLDRTYGYT
TRBV7-3	ASSLLRGGPGELF
TRBV7-8	ASSLSSGGAETQY
TRBV5-6	ASSGGLAGGPYSESQF
TRBV5-1	ASSSDRDYGYT
TRBV5-8	ASSLKGASPRVIQY
TRBV2	ASSRTPSYGYT
TRBV19	ASSIMGVTDTQY
TRBV5-4	ASSPGGPFSYEQY
TRBV5-4	ASSSSGPTDTQY
TRBV30	AWSGHLRGGTGELF